The 15 T cell receptor beta chains below were found in one sample sequenced in a study of shared clonotypes between healthy human individuals (dated by TCRdb to the early 2020s). The protocol used for the library was the immunoSEQ multiplex PCR assay. TCRdb took over this immuneACCESS table, retaining in-frame rearrangements with V and J assigned. Such tables are incomplete; in checked studies, under half of the missing clones stem from an unresolved V gene, and the remainder is unexplained. Across this sample there are about 2.3 million clones, with 90% to 95% seen only once. Clones ranked in the top ten supply 0.35% to 0.5% of the sample. Sequenced material: naive CD4+ T cells from PBMCs. The cell subset or site label for this specimen denotes: CD45RA+ positively selected. The receptor set was obtained from a young man in good health. Some clones in this sample may be carry-over from other donors' samples.

V gene TRBV6-1 combines with J gene TRBJ1-2; the D gene is possibly TRBD1 (6 bases). Germline CDR1 and CDR2: MNHNS and SASEGT. Trimming pared 4 bases from V and 4 bases from J, leaving 7 bases between. The CDR3 totals 12 residues. CDR3 sequence (DNA): TGTGCCAGCAGTGTGGGGGCCTATGGCTACACCTTC. Protein product: CASSVGAYGYTF.

In DNA form, the CDR3 reads TGTGCCAGCAGCACCAGCGGGAGAGCCATCACAGATACGCAGTATTTT. Translated, it gives CASSTSGRAITDTQYF. J is TRBJ2-3 and V is TRBV7-2; 8 nucleotides line up with TRBD2. Germline CDR1 and CDR2: SGHTA and FQGNSA. Unmatched junction bases numbered 9, after V lost 5 bases and J lost 2 bases. The CDR3 loop spans 16 amino acids.

The rearrangement joins TRBV5-1 to TRBJ2-7, with D hard to call. CDR1 and CDR2 (germline): SGHRS, YFSETQ. V was clipped by 3 bases and J by 3 bases, with 10 bases between them. This CDR3 comprises 13 residues. The CDR3, as DNA: TGCGCCAGCAGCTCCACAGCAAACTACGAGCAGTACTTC. Translated, it gives CASSSTANYEQYF.

The rearrangement joins TRBV4-2 to TRBJ1-2, with TRBD1 as a possible D gene (6 bases). Trimming left V 0 bases short and J 7 bases short, with 18 bases between. Looked up from germline, CDR1 is LGHNA and CDR2 is YNFKEQ. CDR3 length: 16 residues. The CDR3 DNA is TGTGCCAGCAGCCAAGAAGGCGGTGCAGGGGAGAGTGGCTACACCTTC. As protein: CASSQEGGAGESGYTF.

This clone occurred once. V gene TRBV4-2 combines with J gene TRBJ1-4; a weak D match, TRBD1 (6 bases). Germline V CDR1 and CDR2: LGHNA, YNFKEQ. The CDR3 extends over 16 amino acids. Between the trimmed V and J ends, which lost 0 bases and 1 base, there was a span of 9 bases. Written as DNA, the CDR3 is TGTGCCAGCAGCCAAGAGCAGGGGATAACTAATGAAAAACTGTTTTTT. Its protein product is CASSQEQGITNEKLFF.

The chain links TRBV12-5 to TRBJ1-2, with TRBD1 as a possible D gene (5 bases). V lost 7 bases and J lost 2, with 11 bases in between. The CDR3 extends over 13 amino acids. The germline V gene encodes CDR1 LGHNT and CDR2 FRNRAP. Written as DNA, the CDR3 is TGTGCTAGTGCCCCGGGGGGAAACTATGGCTACACCTTC. Translating it yields CASAPGGNYGYTF.

This chain connects TRBV5-1 to TRBJ2-1; perhaps TRBD2 as D (5 bases). The CDR3 extends over 14 amino acids. Germline V gene data show CDR1 as SGHRS and CDR2 as YFSETQ. Trimming shortened V by 0 bases and J by 3 bases, and 7 bases separated the two germline ends. The CDR3 sequence is CASSLETNYNEQFF. CDR3 bases: TGCGCCAGCAGCTTGGAGACTAACTACAATGAGCAGTTCTTC.

The DNA of the CDR3 is TGCGCCAGCAGCCAAGCTTGGGGGGGGGAGACCCAGTACTTC. Amino acids: CASSQAWGGETQYF. The genes are TRBV4-3 and TRBJ2-5; 7 bases agree with TRBD2. CDR1 is LGHNA, CDR2 YSLEER, per germline. With V trimmed by 1 base and J by 5 bases, 4 bases remained unmatched. The CDR3 covers 14 residues.

The chain has TRBV9 and TRBJ2-2; the D call may be TRBD1 or TRBD2 (6 bases each). Trimming removed 6 bases from V and 2 bases from J, with 14 bases in between. The CDR3 is 15 amino acids. Germline V CDR1 and CDR2: SGDLS, YYNGEE. CDR3 sequence reads: CASTKGDFNTGELFF. DNA of the CDR3: TGTGCCAGCACGAAGGGGGACTTCAACACCGGGGAGCTGTTTTTT. Full variable domain (missing parts from reference TRBV9 and TRBJ2-2): DSGVTQTPKHLITATGQRVTLRCSPRSGDLSVYWYQQSLDQGLQFLIQYYNGEERAKGNILERFSAQQFPDLHSELNLSSLELGDSALYFCASTKGDFNTGELFFGEGSRLTVL.

As to this clone: Within the sample, other DNA sequences also encode this same CDR3. J is TRBJ2-5 and V is TRBV4-1; 8 bases agree with TRBD1. V was pared by 2 bases and J by 4 bases, with 0 bases of the junction left unmatched. CDR1 is MGHRA and CDR2 is YSYEKL in the germline V gene. The CDR3 has 13 residues. The CDR3 region has the DNA TGCGCCAGCAGCCAAACAGGGGGAGAGACCCAGTACTTC. It is translated as CASSQTGGETQYF.

On this clone itself: Other DNA variants within this sample encode the same CDR3. The chain employs TRBV11-2 and TRBJ1-1; D uncertain. Between the trimmed V and J ends, which lost 2 bases and 0 bases, there was a span of 4 bases. Germline CDR1 is SGHAT and CDR2 is FQNNGV. This CDR3 contains 13 residues. The CDR3 protein is CASSLYLNTEAFF. The CDR3 DNA follows: TGTGCCAGCAGCTTATACCTGAACACTGAAGCTTTCTTT.

This chain joins TRBV6-6 and TRBJ2-7; TRBD2 might be the D (5 bases). Looked up from germline, CDR1 is MNHNY and CDR2 is SVGAGI (reference sequence). The CDR3 has 15 amino acids. The V gene lost 7 bases and the J gene lost 4 bases, with 20 bases spanning the gap. In DNA, the CDR3 is TGTGCCAGCACCGAAAAGACTCATCCGGGGTACGAGCAGTACTTC. As protein: CASTEKTHPGYEQYF.

This clone was counted between two and nine times. Other DNA sequences from this sample encode an identical CDR3 as well. This chain connects TRBV18 to TRBJ1-1; D ambiguous. CDR3 length: 13 amino acids. The germline V gene has CDR1 KGHSH and CDR2 LQKENI. V gave up 2 bases and J gave up 0 bases, with 4 bases separating them. The CDR3, as DNA: TGTGCCAGCTCACCAGTAGTGAACACTGAAGCTTTCTTT. It specifies CASSPVVNTEAFF.

A word on this clone: In the same sample, other DNA sequences code for this CDR3. This chain connects TRBV18 to TRBJ2-5, with TRBD1 identical over 8 bases. The V gene's germline CDR1 is KGHSH and CDR2 LQKENI. The CDR3 is 14 amino acids. J was trimmed by 4 bases and V by 4 bases; bases with no gene match: 5. CDR3 DNA sequence: TGTGCCAGCTCACACGGACAGGGTGGAGAGACCCAGTACTTC. Amino acid sequence: CASSHGQGGETQYF. Combining the CDR3 with reference TRBV18 and TRBJ2-5 gives the whole variable domain NAGVMQNPRHLVRRRGQEARLRCSPMKGHSHVYWYRQLPEEGLKFMVYLQKENIIDESGMPKERFSAEFPKEGPSILRIQQVVRGDSAAYFCASSHGQGGETQYFGPGTRLLVL.

This sequence joins TRBV4-2 and TRBJ2-1; 7 nucleotides agree with TRBD2. The length of the CDR3 is 17 residues. Germline V gene sequence: CDR1 LGHNA, CDR2 YNFKEQ. Trimming at V came to 2 bases and at J to 7 bases, leaving 14 bases not matched to a gene. The CDR3 DNA reads as TGTGCCAGCAGCCAAAAAAGGGGCGGGAGAAGGAGAAATGAGCAGTTCTTC. Protein product: CASSQKRGGRRRNEQFF.